This T cell receptor beta chain emerged from a study of T cell responses to AZD1222 COVID-19 vaccine (dated by TCRdb to about 2021). Regarding the study in general: Because spike-specific TCR depth and breadth did not differ between the two schedules, AZD1222 recipients who got a second dose at roughly 4 weeks were pooled with those who got a second dose at roughly 12 weeks. TCR sequencing covered some 250 trial participants: roughly 200 given two doses of AZD1222 and 26 given two doses of MenACWY control vaccine. Trial participants were enrolled into age subgroups of 18-55, 56-69 and 70-plus years, which contained about 150, 28 and 57 TCR-sequenced participants, respectively. What the work shows at the level of the full study, not this receptor alone: The 56-69-year group was small, and its depth increase did not reach significance, likely because of low power. CD4 TCRs associated with the vaccine covered the entire spike protein, and the dominant responses were in regions 160-218 and 743-854. Only a handful of AZD1222 recipients were SARS-CoV-2 seropositive at baseline, limiting conclusions about previously exposed vaccinees. Reportedly, close to half of the unique spike-specific TCRs recognized epitopes lying outside the regions that are mutated in the B.1.351 and B.1.1.7 variants. Spike-specific TCR breadth and depth rose significantly after two AZD1222 doses compared with day 0 and with MenACWY recipients. Participants were mostly white British and included more females than males, and it was suggested by the authors that clonal diversity may have been underestimated. Because no samples from the day 14 peak response were available, repertoires could be characterized only after the peak T cell response.

Comment on this clone: This receptor's antigen is unknown. Base qualities were left out, and no much larger clone turns up one base away.

The time point label here, explained by the study, means: baseline before first vaccination. The vaccinee samples were drawn from two UK trials, COV001 and COV002, one of which was a single-blind randomized controlled phase 2/3 trial testing AZD1222 (ChAdOx1 nCoV-19) in healthy adults. Trial participant PBMC samples were collected at day 0 and day 28 after the second dose for TCRbeta chain sequencing. The CDR3 runs 13 amino acids, cysteine and phenylalanine included. Of all the DNA, just the CDR3 is kept, 39 bases in frame from base 1. CDR1 GTSNPN and CDR2 SVGIG are derived from the germline V gene (reference sequence). The trim is 7 bases for V and 2 bases for J, with a gap of 14 bases between the germline ends. The CDR3 regions of human TCRbeta chains were analyzed by immunosequencing. As for how the authors treated the data: Repertoire TCRs were matched against a reference library of SARS-CoV-2-specific TCRs generated with the MIRA antigen-specificity platform. Breadth was defined as the fraction of unique TCRs that were SARS-CoV-2-associated, and depth was defined as the fraction of total T cells that were SARS-CoV-2-associated. Using the MIRA data, each spike-specific TCR was mapped to the spike region that the TCR reacts to and placed in a CD4 or CD8 class. Log10-transformed breadth and depth values were compared by one-way ANOVA with Sidak's multiple comparisons tests. TCRdb retrieved this table from immuneACCESS and kept in-frame rearrangements only. Not all clones are present; in checked studies, unresolved V genes account for under half, and no reason is known for the remainder. V, J and clone size are those of that table, while D and trimming were read from the DNA. The sample table lists 84,000 or so clones, 70% to 90% of them with a count of one. The biggest ten clones account for about 1.4% of the sample.

This TCR was sampled from an adult in good health. The sample in question was peripheral blood, obtained on day 0 of AZD1222 vaccination. The chain is encoded by TRBV30 joined to TRBJ1-1; a weak D assignment points to TRBD1 (6 bases agree). The nucleotide sequence reads TGTGCCTCTGTACGACAGGTAAACACTGAAGCTTTCTTT. This yields the protein CASVRQVNTEAFF.